Following are 2 T cell receptor beta chains from one sample sequenced in a study of cytomegalovirus exposure and HLA in healthy donors. In the PCR, 60 Vbeta and 13 Jbeta primers were used. The data were produced by immunoSEQ multiplex PCR, yet TCRdb's version contains in-frame clones alone and is incomplete. The table has approximately 70,000 clones, roughly 79% seen once. Input material: PBMCs. The receptors stem from a man aged 50-59 years in good health and CMV-seronegative.

J is TRBJ2-1 and V is TRBV6-4, with TRBD1 identical over 8 bases. With V trimmed by 7 bases and J by 8 bases, 16 bases remained unmatched. Germline V gene sequence: CDR1 MRHNA, CDR2 SNTAGT. There are 16 residues in the CDR3. CDR3 nucleotides: TGTGCCAGCATACAAGAGGACAGGGATCAACAGGATGAGCAGTTCTTC. Amino acids: CASIQEDRDQQDEQFF.

This chain links TRBV15 with TRBJ2-4; TRBD1 aligns across 7 bases. J was trimmed by 8 bases and V by 5 bases; bases with no gene match: 9. The germline V gene has CDR1 LNHNV and CDR2 YYDKDF (reference sequence). The CDR3 runs 14 residues. CDR3 in amino acids: CATSPLGGADIQYF. CDR3 bases: TGTGCCACCAGCCCATTAGGGGGCGCGGACATTCAGTACTTC. The variable domain in full, with the rest retrieved from reference TRBV15 and TRBJ2-4, is DAMVIQNPRYQVTQFGKPVTLSCSQTLNHNVMYWYQQKSSQAPKLLFHYYDKDFNNEADTPDNFQSRRPNTSFCFLDIRSPGLGDTAMYLCATSPLGGADIQYFGAGTRLSVL.